This is a list of T cell receptor beta chains from one sample in a study of T-cell reconstitution after alpha-beta-depleted transplantation in children. One entry per CDR3 protein results from TCRdb running MiXCR on the PCR reads. The sample consists of roughly 200,000 distinct CDR3 sequences, approximately 7% of them appearing once. The source was PBMCs, collected before TCRalphabeta/CD19-depleted stem cell transplant. All receptors come from a boy aged 2 to 9 with acute lymphoblastic leukemia, due to receive a stem cell transplant. CDR3s include the opening cysteine and the closing phenylalanine or tryptophan. The D gene is left open where the match is weak. Clone size is stated in some rows and not others, as once, few, many or a class when expanded.

TGTGCCAGCAGCTTAGAGCCGACTAGCAGATACAATGAGCAGTTCTTC	CASSLEPTSRYNEQFF	TRBV11-2	few	TRBD2	TRBJ2-1
TGTGCCAGCAGTCGACAGGGAAACTATGGCTACACCTTC	CASSRQGNYGYTF	TRBV12-3/TRBV12-4	NA	TRBD1	TRBJ1-2
TGCAGCGTAGCGGACAATGAGCAGTTCTTC	CSVADNEQFF	TRBV29-1	few	NA	TRBJ2-1
TGTGCCAGCAGTCCCTGGGGTGCTAGCGTTTCCGATACGCAGTATTTT	CASSPWGASVSDTQYF	TRBV6-1	NA	NA	TRBJ2-3
TGTGCCAGCAGTTTACAGGGAATCACTGAAGCTTTCTTT	CASSLQGITEAFF	TRBV27	many	NA	TRBJ1-1
TGTGCCAGCAGCTTTAGACAGGGGGAAGAGACCCAGTACTTC	CASSFRQGEETQYF	TRBV7-2	many	TRBD1	TRBJ2-5
TGTGCCACCAGTGTTAGCGAGATCTCCTACAATGAGCAGTTCTTC	CATSVSEISYNEQFF	TRBV24-1	many	NA	TRBJ2-1
TGCAGTGCTAGAACCAGCGGGAGAGGGTACAATGAGCAGTTCTTC	CSARTSGRGYNEQFF	TRBV20-1	many	TRBD2	TRBJ2-1
TGTGCCATCAGGGTAGCGGGAAAAACCTACGAGCAGTACTTC	CAIRVAGKTYEQYF	TRBV10-3	NA	TRBD2	TRBJ2-7
TGCAGTGCTCCTCGAGTTCCCCATGGCTACACCTTC	CSAPRVPHGYTF	TRBV20-1	few	NA	TRBJ1-2
TGTGCCCAAAGCAAAGATCTCACTACCTGGAATGAGCAGTTCTTC	CAQSKDLTTWNEQFF	TRBV12-3/TRBV12-4	many	NA	TRBJ2-1
TGTGCCAGCAGTGCACTAGGGTTGGCCAGCTCCTACAATGAGCAGTTCTTC	CASSALGLASSYNEQFF	TRBV25-1	many	NA	TRBJ2-1
TGTGCCTGGGGGGGGACTAGCGGGTCCAATGAGCAGTTCTTC	CAWGGTSGSNEQFF	TRBV30	NA	TRBD2	TRBJ2-1
TGTGCCAGCAGTTTAGGGGGGATTGAGCAGTTCTTC	CASSLGGIEQFF	TRBV6-2/TRBV6-3	few	NA	TRBJ2-1
TGTGCCAGCAGCCCTGTTGCGGACCAAGAGACCCAGTACTTC	CASSPVADQETQYF	TRBV11-2	many	NA	TRBJ2-5
TGTGCCAGTGTAGCGGGAGCTTCCTCCTACAATGAGCAGTTCTTC	CASVAGASSYNEQFF	TRBV7-2	NA	TRBD2	TRBJ2-1
TGCAGTGCTATTATGGGTGAGGGGCGTGAGACCCAGTACTTC	CSAIMGEGRETQYF	TRBV20-1	NA	NA	TRBJ2-5
TGCAGCGTTGATTCCCGGGGCTCCAATTTCCCTTTT	CSVDSRGSNFPF	TRBV29-1	many	NA	TRBJ2-3
TGTGCCAGCAGTGGCGGGACAGGGGCTACCTACGAGCAGTACTTC	CASSGGTGATYEQYF	TRBV6-1	many	TRBD1	TRBJ2-7
TGTGCCAGCAGTTTAGTACAGGACTCCTACGAGCAGTACTTC	CASSLVQDSYEQYF	TRBV28	few	NA	TRBJ2-7
TGTGCCAGCAGTCCTATTGCCACGGGGCGTCGGAATGAGCAGTTCTTC	CASSPIATGRRNEQFF	TRBV28	many	NA	TRBJ2-1
TGTGCCAGCAGCCCCCAAAATCGGGGGGGCTGGGATGAGCAGTTCTTC	CASSPQNRGGWDEQFF	TRBV9	many	TRBD2	TRBJ2-1
TGCAGTGCTCATACTAGCGGGGGTGCAGATACGCAGTATTTT	CSAHTSGGADTQYF	TRBV20-1	many	TRBD2	TRBJ2-3
TGTGCCAGCAGCCAAGTTAGGAGTGGCACTGAAGCTTTCTTT	CASSQVRSGTEAFF	TRBV3-1	NA	NA	TRBJ1-1
TGCAGTGCTAGAGAAGGGTATGGGGCCAACGTCCTGACTTTC	CSAREGYGANVLTF	TRBV20-1	many	NA	TRBJ2-6
TGTGCCAGCAGAGACCCGCAAGCGGGAACGGAGACCCAGTACTTC	CASRDPQAGTETQYF	TRBV5-5	few	TRBD2	TRBJ2-5